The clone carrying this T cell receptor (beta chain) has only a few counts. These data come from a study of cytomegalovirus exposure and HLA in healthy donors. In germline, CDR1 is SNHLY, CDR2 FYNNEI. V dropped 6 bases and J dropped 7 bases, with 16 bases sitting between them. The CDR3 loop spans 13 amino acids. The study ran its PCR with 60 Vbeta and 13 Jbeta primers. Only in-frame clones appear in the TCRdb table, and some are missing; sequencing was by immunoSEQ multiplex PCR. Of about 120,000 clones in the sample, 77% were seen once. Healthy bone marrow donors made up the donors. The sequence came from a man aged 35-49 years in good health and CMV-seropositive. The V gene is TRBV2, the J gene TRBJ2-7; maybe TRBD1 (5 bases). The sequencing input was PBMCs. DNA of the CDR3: TGTGCCAGCAGCTTTCCAGGGTCGCGAGAGCAGTACTTC. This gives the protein CASSFPGSREQYF.